This passage covers 23 T cell receptor beta chains from one sample sequenced in a study of blood T cell repertoires in COVID-19. Some clones are missing from TCRdb's copy, which holds only in-frame ones; the method was immunoSEQ multiplex PCR. This repertoire shows fewer than 300,000 clones, about 85% found once; its top ten account for under 3%. Sequences were obtained from PBMCs or T cells enriched from blood (not recorded which). These receptors were taken from a woman in her forties or fifties who had recovered from COVID-19.

The genes are TRBV5-5 and TRBJ2-1; 7 nucleotides align to TRBD2. The V and J ends lost 4 bases and 2 bases, in that order; junction bases with no gene match: 9. From germline, CDR1 is SGHKS and CDR2 YYEKEE (reference sequence). This CDR3 has 16 residues. This CDR3 is CASSPTSARTYNEQFF. For the CDR3, the DNA is TGTGCCAGCAGCCCCACTAGCGCGCGAACCTACAATGAGCAGTTCTTC.

The J gene is TRBJ1-2, the V gene TRBV30; TRBD1 might be the D (6 bases). V gave up 0 bases and J gave up 7 bases, with 12 bases separating them. The CDR3 has 13 residues. Germline V CDR1 and CDR2: GTSNPN, SVGIG (reference sequence). CDR3 loop: CAWSVTGNSGYTF. DNA for the CDR3: TGTGCCTGGAGTGTAACAGGGAATAGTGGCTACACCTTC.

Of note for this clone: The same CDR3 arises from other DNA sequences in this sample as well. This chain connects TRBV3-1 (or the pseudogene TRBV3-2) to TRBJ2-7, with 8 positions matching TRBD1. Trimming removed 1 base from V and 2 bases from J; junction bases left unmatched: 1. The CDR3 totals 14 residues. Germline V CDR1 and CDR2: LGHDT, YNNKEL (reference sequence). CDR3: CASSQGRGPYEQYF. In nucleotides, the CDR3 is TGTGCCAGCAGCCAAGGCAGGGGGCCCTACGAGCAGTACTTC.

The J gene is TRBJ2-3, the V gene TRBV5-6, with 10 bases aligning to TRBD1. Germline assignment: CDR1 SGHDT and CDR2 YYEEEE. The CDR3 runs to 15 residues. The J segment lost 8 bases and the V segment lost 3 bases, leaving 9 bases of the junction unmatched. The DNA of the CDR3 is TGTGCCAGCAGCTCGGGACAGGGGTACTTCGGTACGCAGTATTTT. Translated: CASSSGQGYFGTQYF. The variable domain in full, completed from reference TRBV5-6 and TRBJ2-3, reads DAGVTQSPTHLIKTRGQQVTLRCSPKSGHDTVSWYQQALGQGPQFIFQYYEEEERQRGNFPDRFSGHQFPNYSSELNVNALLLGDSALYLCASSSGQGYFGTQYFGPGTRLTVL.

The gene calls are TRBV5-1 and TRBJ2-5; TRBD1 aligns across 9 bases. The germline gives CDR1 SGHRS, CDR2 YFSETQ. V dropped 0 bases and J dropped 5; count of bases not matched to a gene: 2. The CDR3 is 14 residues long. The CDR3 DNA follows: TGCGCCAGCAGCTTGGAGGGACAGGGTGAGACCCAGTACTTC. Its protein is CASSLEGQGETQYF.

This clone was recorded only once. The chain couples TRBV5-1 to TRBJ2-7, with a possible D match to TRBD1 (6 bases). Trimming removed 0 bases from V and 0 bases from J, with 7 bases in between. Germline V lookup: CDR1 SGHRS, CDR2 YFSETQ. This CDR3 contains 14 residues. CDR3 protein: CASSLDRVSYEQYF. DNA of the CDR3: TGCGCCAGCAGCTTGGACAGGGTCTCCTACGAGCAGTACTTC.

This chain's CDR3 is CASSLVSFMQYF. CDR3 coding DNA: TGTGCCAGCAGCTTGGTTAGTTTTATGCAGTATTTT. The V call is TRBV5-6, the J call TRBJ2-3; D remains unclear. V lost 0 bases, J lost 11 bases, and 10 bases lay in between. Per germline, CDR1 SGHDT and CDR2 YYEEEE. CDR3 size: 12 residues.

This sequence joins TRBV9 and TRBJ2-1; a possible D gene is TRBD1 (5 bases). From germline, CDR1 is SGDLS and CDR2 YYNGEE. This CDR3 spans 14 amino acids. The germline V and J ends were trimmed by 0 bases and 7 bases, with 11 bases remaining between them. CDR3 coding DNA: TGTGCCAGCAGCGTAGGGGGCGCCGGAAATGAGCAGTTCTTC. It encodes CASSVGGAGNEQFF.

The V and J genes are TRBV5-1 and TRBJ1-3, with D possibly matching TRBD1 (5 bases). CDR1 and CDR2 from the germline V gene are SGHRS and YFSETQ. The CDR3 has 16 amino acids. V was pared by 5 bases and J by 4 bases, with 19 bases between. The CDR3 protein is CASSLAGLLRGNTIYF. DNA of the CDR3: TGCGCCAGCAGTCTAGCGGGGCTTTTAAGGGGAAACACCATATATTTT.

The rearrangement links TRBV10-1 to TRBJ2-1, with TRBD2 matching over 16 bases. V trimming: 5 bases; J trimming: 6 bases; junction bases outside the gene matches: 10. The CDR3 runs 18 residues. Germline lookup yields CDR1 WNHNN and CDR2 SYGVQD (reference sequence). The CDR3, as DNA: TGCGCCAGCAGTACTTCAAGAGGGACTAGCGGGAGGGCCAATGAGCAGTTCTTC. It translates to CASSTSRGTSGRANEQFF.

The chain couples TRBV7-8 to TRBJ2-1; 11 positions match TRBD2. V gave up 5 bases and J gave up 8 bases; unmatched junction bases: 8. Germline V gene data show CDR1 as SGHVS and CDR2 as FQNEAQ. The CDR3 spans 15 residues. The CDR3 region has the DNA TGTGCCAGCAGCGCTAGCGGGAGGCTTGGTGATGAGCAGTTCTTC. Translation: CASSASGRLGDEQFF. The whole variable domain, filled in from reference TRBV7-8 and TRBJ2-1, reads GAGVSQSPRYKVAKRGQDVALRCDPISGHVSLFWYQQALGQGPEFLTYFQNEAQLDKSGLPSDRFFAERPEGSVSTLKIQRTQQEDSAVYLCASSASGRLGDEQFFGPGTRLTVL.

This chain links TRBV2 with TRBJ1-6; 7 nucleotides match TRBD1. CDR3 length equals 16 residues. V was clipped by 6 bases and J by 3 bases; unmatched bases: 8. Germline CDR1 and CDR2: SNHLY and FYNNEI. CDR3 DNA: TGTGCCAGCAGCTATGGACAGGCCATCTATAATTCACCCCTCCACTTT. Its translation: CASSYGQAIYNSPLHF.

V usage is TRBV7-8 and J usage is TRBJ1-1; weak D call: TRBD1 (5 bases). The V gene's germline CDR1 is SGHVS and CDR2 FQNEAQ. The CDR3 is 14 residues long. The germline V and J ends were trimmed by 0 bases and 4 bases, with 9 bases remaining between them. The CDR3 DNA sequence: TGTGCCAGCAGCTTAGCGATGGGGGGCACTGAAGCTTTCTTT. Its protein is CASSLAMGGTEAFF.

Details on this clone: One base away lies a much larger clone, so this may be a sequencing read error. The chain recombines TRBV7-9 with TRBJ2-1; D is uncertain. The CDR3 sequence is 12 residues long. Per germline, CDR1 SEHNR and CDR2 FQNEAQ (reference sequence). The CDR3 bases are TGTGTCAGCAGCTTAGTAACTCGGGAGCAGTTCTTC. The encoded protein is CVSSLVTREQFF. Combining the CDR3 with reference TRBV7-9 and TRBJ2-1 gives the whole variable domain DTGVSQNPRHKITKRGQNVTFRCDPISEHNRLYWYRQTLGQGPEFLTYFQNEAQLEKSRLLSDRFSAERPKGSFSTLEIQRTEQGDSAMYLCVSSLVTREQFFGPGTRLTVL.

The chain joins TRBV4-3 to TRBJ1-4, with TRBD1 identical over 10 bases. The CDR3 extends over 17 amino acids. The germline CDR1 and CDR2 sequences are LGHNA and YSLEER. V dropped 3 bases and J dropped 5; count of bases not matched to a gene: 9. The CDR3 spells CASSQDRQGAVNEKLFF. The DNA for the CDR3 is TGCGCCAGCAGCCAGGATAGACAGGGGGCGGTAAATGAAAAACTGTTTTTT.

The chain recombines TRBV10-1 with TRBJ2-2; TRBD2 agrees at 7 bases. CDR3 size: 13 residues. The germline V gene has CDR1 WNHNN and CDR2 SYGVQD (reference sequence). The trim removed 4 bases at V and 4 bases at J, leaving 0 bases unmatched. The CDR3 sequence: CASSVAGTGELFF. CDR3 DNA: TGCGCCAGCAGTGTAGCGGGCACCGGGGAGCTGTTTTTT.

CDR3 region: CASSVVGGGGNEQFF. CDR3 DNA: TGTGCCAGCAGCGTAGTGGGAGGAGGCGGCAATGAGCAGTTCTTC. The chain uses TRBV9 and TRBJ2-1; maybe TRBD2 (6 bases). Trimming left V 0 bases short and J 6 bases short, with 13 bases between. The CDR3 contains 15 residues. Germline V CDR1 and CDR2: SGDLS, YYNGEE.

This rearrangement joins TRBV20-1 to TRBJ1-1, with D possibly TRBD1 on 5 matching bases. The CDR3 spans 11 residues. Between the trimmed V and J ends, which lost 8 bases and 14 bases, there was a span of 21 bases. Germline V gene sequence: CDR1 DFQATT, CDR2 SNEGSKA (reference sequence). The CDR3 is CSRSGPGFIFF. As DNA, the CDR3 is TGCAGTCGTTCTGGGCCAGGGTTTATCTTCTTT.

There are a few counts of this clone. The chain employs TRBV25-1 and TRBJ2-5, with D possibly being TRBD2 (6 bases). The germline CDR1 and CDR2 sequences are MGHDK and SYGVNS. CDR3 size: 15 residues. Trimming pared 7 bases from V and 5 bases from J, leaving 20 bases between. CDR3 coding DNA: TGTGCCAGCAACCCTAGGACGGGAGTCGGGGAGACCCAGTACTTC. Protein sequence: CASNPRTGVGETQYF. The variable domain in full, completed from reference TRBV25-1 and TRBJ2-5, reads EADIYQTPRYLVIGTGKKITLECSQTMGHDKMYWYQQDPGMELHLIHYSYGVNSTEKGDLSSESTVSRIRTEHFPLTLESARPSHTSQYLCASNPRTGVGETQYFGPGTRLLVL.

This chain connects TRBV30 to TRBJ2-5; maybe TRBD1 (5 bases). The CDR3 has 15 residues. Germline CDR1 is GTSNPN and CDR2 is SVGIG (reference sequence). The germline V and J ends were trimmed by 0 bases and 1 base, with 12 bases remaining between them. CDR3 coding DNA: TGTGCCTGGAGTGTACAAACAGGTTCCCAAGAGACCCAGTACTTC. It codes for CAWSVQTGSQETQYF.

The chain joins TRBV2 to TRBJ1-5; no clear D gene. CDR1 and CDR2 (germline): SNHLY, FYNNEI. This CDR3 spans 14 amino acids. The germline V and J ends were trimmed by 9 bases and 0 bases, with 12 bases remaining between them. The CDR3 coding sequence is TGTGCCAGTACTCCCAACCATAGCAATCAGCCCCAGCATTTT. Its protein is CASTPNHSNQPQHF.

This clone was counted only a few times. The chain couples TRBV19 to TRBJ1-5; D may be TRBD1 (5 bases). Per the germline V gene, CDR1 is LNHDA and CDR2 is SQIVND (reference sequence). The V gene lost 6 bases and the J gene lost 7 bases, with 22 bases spanning the gap. The CDR3 covers 16 residues. Here the CDR3 reads CASRPREETGEQPQHF. The CDR3 DNA reads TGTGCCAGTAGACCGCGGGAGGAAACAGGCGAACAGCCCCAGCATTTT.

This CDR3 is CSCGGGTGELFF. CDR3 bases: TGCAGCTGTGGGGGCGGCACCGGGGAGCTGTTTTTT. J is TRBJ2-2 and V is TRBV29-1; maybe TRBD1 (6 bases). CDR3 length: 12 amino acids. Trimming pared 8 bases from V and 4 bases from J, leaving 11 bases between. Germline values: CDR1 SQVTM, CDR2 ANQGSEA.